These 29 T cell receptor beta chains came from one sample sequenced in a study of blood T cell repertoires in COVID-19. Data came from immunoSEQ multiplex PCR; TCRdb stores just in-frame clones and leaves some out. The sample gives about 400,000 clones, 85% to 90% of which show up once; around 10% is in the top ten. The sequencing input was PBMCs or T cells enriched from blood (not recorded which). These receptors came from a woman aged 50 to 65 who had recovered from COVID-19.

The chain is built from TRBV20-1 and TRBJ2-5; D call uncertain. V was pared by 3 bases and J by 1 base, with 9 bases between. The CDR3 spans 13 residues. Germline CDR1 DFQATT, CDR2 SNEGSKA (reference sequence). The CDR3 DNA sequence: TGCAGTGCTAGTGACCCTAGCCAAGAGACCCAGTACTTC. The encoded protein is CSASDPSQETQYF.

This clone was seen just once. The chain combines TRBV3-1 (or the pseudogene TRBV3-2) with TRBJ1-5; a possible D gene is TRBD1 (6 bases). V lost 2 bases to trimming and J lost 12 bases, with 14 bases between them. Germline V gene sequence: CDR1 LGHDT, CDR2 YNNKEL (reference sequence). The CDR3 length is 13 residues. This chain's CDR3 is CASSQQGTSLQHF. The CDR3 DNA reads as TGTGCCAGCAGCCAACAAGGGACATCCCTCCAGCATTTT.

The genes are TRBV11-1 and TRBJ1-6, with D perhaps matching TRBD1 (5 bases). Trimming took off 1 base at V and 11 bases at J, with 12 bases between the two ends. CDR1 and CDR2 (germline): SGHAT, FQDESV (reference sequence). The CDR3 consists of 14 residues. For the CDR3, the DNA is TGTGCCAGCAGCTTAGAGGGCGGCAGGGCACCCCTCCACTTT. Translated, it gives CASSLEGGRAPLHF.

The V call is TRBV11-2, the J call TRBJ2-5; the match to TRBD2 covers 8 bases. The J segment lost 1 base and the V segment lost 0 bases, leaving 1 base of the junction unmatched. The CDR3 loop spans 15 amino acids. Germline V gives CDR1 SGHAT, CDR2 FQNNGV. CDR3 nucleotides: TGTGCCAGCAGCTTAGAGCGGGGGGCCCAAGAGACCCAGTACTTC. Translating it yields CASSLERGAQETQYF.

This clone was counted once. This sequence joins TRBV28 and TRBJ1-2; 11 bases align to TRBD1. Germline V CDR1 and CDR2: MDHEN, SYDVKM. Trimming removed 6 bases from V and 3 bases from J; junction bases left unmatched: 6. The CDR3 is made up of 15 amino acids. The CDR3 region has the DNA TGTGCCAGCAGCGTTGGGGGACAGGGGGACTATGGCTACACCTTC. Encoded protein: CASSVGGQGDYGYTF.

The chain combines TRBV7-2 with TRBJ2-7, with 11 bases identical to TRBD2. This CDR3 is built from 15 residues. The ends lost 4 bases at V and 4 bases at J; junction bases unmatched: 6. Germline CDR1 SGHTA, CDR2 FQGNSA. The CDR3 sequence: CASSSLAGDPYEQYF. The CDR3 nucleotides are TGTGCCAGCAGCTCACTAGCGGGGGATCCTTACGAGCAGTACTTC.

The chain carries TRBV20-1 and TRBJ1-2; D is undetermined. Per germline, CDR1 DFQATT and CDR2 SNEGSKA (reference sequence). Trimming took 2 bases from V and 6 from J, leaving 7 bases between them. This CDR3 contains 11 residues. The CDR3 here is CSARPRNGYTF. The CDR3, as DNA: TGCAGTGCTAGACCCAGGAATGGCTACACCTTC.

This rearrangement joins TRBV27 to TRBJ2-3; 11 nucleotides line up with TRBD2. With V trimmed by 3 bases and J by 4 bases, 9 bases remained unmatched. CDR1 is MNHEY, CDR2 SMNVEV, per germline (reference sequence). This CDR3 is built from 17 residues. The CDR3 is CASSLVWVAGGPDTQYF. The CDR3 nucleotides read TGTGCCAGCAGTTTGGTCTGGGTAGCGGGGGGGCCAGATACGCAGTATTTT.

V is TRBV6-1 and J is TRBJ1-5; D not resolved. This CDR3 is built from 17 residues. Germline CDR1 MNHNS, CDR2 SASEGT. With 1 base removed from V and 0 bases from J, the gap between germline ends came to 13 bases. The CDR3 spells CASSEVRAPYSNQPQHF. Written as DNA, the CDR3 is TGTGCCAGCAGTGAAGTGAGAGCCCCCTATAGCAATCAGCCCCAGCATTTT.

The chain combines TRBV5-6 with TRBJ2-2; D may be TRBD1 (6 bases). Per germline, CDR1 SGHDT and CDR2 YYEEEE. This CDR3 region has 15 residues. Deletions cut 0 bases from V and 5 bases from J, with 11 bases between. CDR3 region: CASSLVGGRTGELFF. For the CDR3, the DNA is TGTGCCAGCAGCTTGGTAGGGGGACGTACCGGGGAGCTGTTTTTT.

The CDR3 DNA reads TGTGCCAGCAGCAGCCAGGTAGACGGGAACACTGAAGCTTTCTTT. This translates into CASSSQVDGNTEAFF. The rearrangement joins TRBV5-6 to TRBJ1-1; D is ambiguous. Deletions cut 4 bases from V and 1 base from J, with 14 bases between. Germline CDR1 and CDR2: SGHDT and YYEEEE. This CDR3 is built from 15 residues.

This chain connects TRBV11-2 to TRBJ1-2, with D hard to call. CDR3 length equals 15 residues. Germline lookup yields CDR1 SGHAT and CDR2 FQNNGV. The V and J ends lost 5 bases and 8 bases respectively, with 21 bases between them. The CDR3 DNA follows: TGTGCCAGCAGCGGTGCCGTAGTTCTACCCTCGGGCTACACCTTC. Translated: CASSGAVVLPSGYTF.

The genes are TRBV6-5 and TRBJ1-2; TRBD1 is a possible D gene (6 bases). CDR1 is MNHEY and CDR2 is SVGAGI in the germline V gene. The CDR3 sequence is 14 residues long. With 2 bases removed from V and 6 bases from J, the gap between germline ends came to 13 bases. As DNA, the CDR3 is TGTGCCAGCAGTTACACAGGGCTAAGTGATGGCTACACCTTC. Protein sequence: CASSYTGLSDGYTF.

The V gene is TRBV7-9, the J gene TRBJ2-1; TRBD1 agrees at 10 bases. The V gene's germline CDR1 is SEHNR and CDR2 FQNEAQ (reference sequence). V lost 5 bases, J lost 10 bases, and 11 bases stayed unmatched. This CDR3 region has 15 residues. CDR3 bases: TGTGCCAGCAGCCATGACAGGGGGCTCGTTCGGGAGCAGTTCTTC. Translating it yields CASSHDRGLVREQFF.

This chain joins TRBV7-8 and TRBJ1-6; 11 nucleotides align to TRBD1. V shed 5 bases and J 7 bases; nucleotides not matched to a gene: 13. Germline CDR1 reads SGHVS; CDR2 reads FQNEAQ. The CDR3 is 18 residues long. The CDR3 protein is CASSVYLDRGLGNSPLHF. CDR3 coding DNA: TGTGCCAGCAGCGTGTATTTGGACAGGGGGCTTGGAAATTCACCCCTCCACTTT.

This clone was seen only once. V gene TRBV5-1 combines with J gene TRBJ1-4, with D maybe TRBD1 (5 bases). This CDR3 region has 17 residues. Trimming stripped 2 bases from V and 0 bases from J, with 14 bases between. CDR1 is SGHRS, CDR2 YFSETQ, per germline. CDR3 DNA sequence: TGCGCCAGCAGCTTAAGTGCTGACAGTTCAACTAATGAAAAACTGTTTTTT. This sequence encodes CASSLSADSSTNEKLFF.

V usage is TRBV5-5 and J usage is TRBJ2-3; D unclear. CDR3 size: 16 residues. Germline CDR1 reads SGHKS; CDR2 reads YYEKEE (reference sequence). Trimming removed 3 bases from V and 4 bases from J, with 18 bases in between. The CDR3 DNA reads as TGTGCCAGCAGCTACCCGCCTGGCCTTTTGCCAGATACGCAGTATTTT. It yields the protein CASSYPPGLLPDTQYF. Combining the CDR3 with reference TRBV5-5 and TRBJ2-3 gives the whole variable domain DAGVTQSPTHLIKTRGQQVTLRCSPISGHKSVSWYQQVLGQGPQFIFQYYEKEERGRGNFPDRFSARQFPNYSSELNVNALLLGDSALYLCASSYPPGLLPDTQYFGPGTRLTVL.

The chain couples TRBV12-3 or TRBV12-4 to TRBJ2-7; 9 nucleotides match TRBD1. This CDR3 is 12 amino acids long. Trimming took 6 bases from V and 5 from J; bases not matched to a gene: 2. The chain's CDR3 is CASSRTGDEQYF. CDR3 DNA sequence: TGTGCCAGCAGCCGGACAGGGGACGAGCAGTACTTC.

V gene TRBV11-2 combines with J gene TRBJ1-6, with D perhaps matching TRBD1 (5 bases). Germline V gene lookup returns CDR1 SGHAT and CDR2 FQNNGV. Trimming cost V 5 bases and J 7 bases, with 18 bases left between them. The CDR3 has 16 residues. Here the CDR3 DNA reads TGTGCCAGCAGCGGCGAAAGGGGTTTCGGGAATTCACCCCTCCACTTT. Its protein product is CASSGERGFGNSPLHF.

The CDR3 nucleotides read TGTGCCACCAGCAGAGGACAAAGCACTGAAGCTTTCTTT. Encoded protein: CATSRGQSTEAFF. This rearrangement joins TRBV15 to TRBJ1-1; D is undetermined. Germline lookup yields CDR1 LNHNV and CDR2 YYDKDF (reference sequence). Trimming removed 1 base at V and 4 bases at J, with 7 bases between. The CDR3 is 13 amino acids.

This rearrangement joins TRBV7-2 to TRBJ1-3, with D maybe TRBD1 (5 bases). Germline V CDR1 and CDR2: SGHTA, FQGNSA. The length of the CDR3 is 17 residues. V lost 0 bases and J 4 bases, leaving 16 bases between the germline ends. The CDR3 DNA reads TGTGCCAGCAGCTTAGCGGGGGGGGTCTCCTCAGGAAACACCATATATTTT. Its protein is CASSLAGGVSSGNTIYF. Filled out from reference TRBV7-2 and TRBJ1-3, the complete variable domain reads GAGVSQSPSNKVTEKGKDVELRCDPISGHTALYWYRQSLGQGLEFLIYFQGNSAPDKSGLPSDRFSAERTGGSVSTLTIQRTQQEDSAVYLCASSLAGGVSSGNTIYFGEGSWLTVV.

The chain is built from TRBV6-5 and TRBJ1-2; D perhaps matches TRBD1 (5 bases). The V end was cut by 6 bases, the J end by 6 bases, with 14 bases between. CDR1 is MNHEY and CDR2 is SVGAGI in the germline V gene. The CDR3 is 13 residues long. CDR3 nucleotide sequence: TGTGCCAGCAGCCCCGCGGGGGAAGATGGCTACACCTTC. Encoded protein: CASSPAGEDGYTF.

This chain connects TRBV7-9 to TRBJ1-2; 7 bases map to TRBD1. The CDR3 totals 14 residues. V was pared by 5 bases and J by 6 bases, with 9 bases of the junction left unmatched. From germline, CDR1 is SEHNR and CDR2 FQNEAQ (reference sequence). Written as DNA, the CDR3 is TGTGCCAGCAGCGAACAGGGGTCGGGGCATGGCTACACCTTC. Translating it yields CASSEQGSGHGYTF.

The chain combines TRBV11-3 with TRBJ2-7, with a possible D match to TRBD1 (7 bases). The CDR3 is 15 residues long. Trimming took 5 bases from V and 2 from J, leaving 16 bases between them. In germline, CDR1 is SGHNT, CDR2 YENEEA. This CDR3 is CASSLGPGGPYEQYF. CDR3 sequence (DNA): TGTGCCAGCAGCCTAGGGCCAGGGGGGCCCTACGAGCAGTACTTC. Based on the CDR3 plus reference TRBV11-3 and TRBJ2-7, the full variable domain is EAGVVQSPRYKIIEKKQPVAFWCNPISGHNTLYWYLQNLGQGPELLIRYENEEAVDDSQLPKDRFSAERLKGVDSTLKIQPAELGDSAVYLCASSLGPGGPYEQYFGPGTRLTVT.

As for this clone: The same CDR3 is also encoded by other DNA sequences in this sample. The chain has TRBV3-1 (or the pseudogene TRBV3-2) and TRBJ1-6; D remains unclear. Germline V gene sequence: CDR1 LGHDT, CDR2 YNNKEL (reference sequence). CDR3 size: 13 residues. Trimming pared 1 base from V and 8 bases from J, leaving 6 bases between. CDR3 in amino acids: CASSQVRDSPLHF. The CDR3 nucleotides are TGTGCCAGCAGCCAAGTTCGGGATTCACCCCTCCACTTT.

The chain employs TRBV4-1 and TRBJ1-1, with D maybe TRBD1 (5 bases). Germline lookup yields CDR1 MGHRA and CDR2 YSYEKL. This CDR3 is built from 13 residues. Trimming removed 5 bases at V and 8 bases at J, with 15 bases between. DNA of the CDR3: TGCGCCAGCAGCTCCCTCACAGGTCCAGAAGCTTTCTTT. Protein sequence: CASSSLTGPEAFF.

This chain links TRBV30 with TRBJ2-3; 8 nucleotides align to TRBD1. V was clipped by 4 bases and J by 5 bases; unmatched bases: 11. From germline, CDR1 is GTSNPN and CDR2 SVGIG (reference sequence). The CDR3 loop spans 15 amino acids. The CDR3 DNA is TGTGCCTGGAAGACAACAGGACAGGGACTAGATACGCAGTATTTT. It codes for CAWKTTGQGLDTQYF.

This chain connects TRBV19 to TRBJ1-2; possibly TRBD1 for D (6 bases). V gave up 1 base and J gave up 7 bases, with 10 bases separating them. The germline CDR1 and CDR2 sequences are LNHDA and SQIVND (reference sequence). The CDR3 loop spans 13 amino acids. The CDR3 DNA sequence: TGTGCCAGTAGTATAGCAGGGGAGACTGGCTACACCTTC. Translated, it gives CASSIAGETGYTF.

CDR3 protein: CASSHSTKLDRLNTEAFF. CDR3 bases: TGTGCCAGCAGCCACTCAACGAAACTCGACAGGCTGAACACTGAAGCTTTCTTT. V and J are TRBV3-1 (or the pseudogene TRBV3-2) and TRBJ1-1; D might be TRBD1 (6 bases). This CDR3 has 18 amino acids. CDR1 is LGHDT, CDR2 YNNKEL, per germline (reference sequence). Trimming removed 3 bases from V and 0 bases from J, with 20 bases in between.